This is a list of T cell receptor beta chains from one sample in a study of cytomegalovirus exposure and HLA in healthy donors. TCRdb's table, derived via immunoSEQ multiplex PCR, lists solely in-frame clones and lacks some. The sample lists 270,000 or so clones; more than 80% were seen once. Sequences were obtained from PBMCs. Receptors were obtained from a man aged 35-49 years in good health and CMV-seropositive. Both conserved end residues are part of each CDR3. A D gene is named only where the DNA matches it firmly. Size is omitted from some rows. Given values are once, few, many or a class for expanded clones.

D	J	length	size	V	DNA	CDR3
NA	TRBJ1-1	15	once	TRBV19	TGTGCCAGTAGTATTCACCCTACAGGGTCCACTGAAGCTTTCTTT	CASSIHPTGSTEAFF
TRBD2	TRBJ2-1	12	few	TRBV5-4	TGTGCCAGCAGCTTGGTGCTAGCGGAAGAGTTCTTC	CASSLVLAEEFF
NA	TRBJ2-4	16	NA	TRBV4-3	TGCGCCAGCAGCCAGGCGCCGACGGGGTCCAAAAACATTCAGTACTTC	CASSQAPTGSKNIQYF
NA	TRBJ1-2	13	NA	TRBV9	TGTGCCAGCAGCGTCGGGGGGGGGAATGGCTACACCTTC	CASSVGGGNGYTF
NA	TRBJ2-1	14	NA	TRBV11-1	TGTGCCAGCAGCTCCGTTAGATCCTACAATGAGCAGTTCTTC	CASSSVRSYNEQFF
TRBD1	TRBJ1-5	15	NA	TRBV6-5	TGTGCCAGCAGGTGGGACAGGGATAGCAATCAGCCCCAGCATTTT	CASRWDRDSNQPQHF
TRBD2	TRBJ2-1	15	NA	TRBV7-3	TGTGCCAGCAGCTTAGTCCTAGCGGGGTACAATGAGCAGTTCTTC	CASSLVLAGYNEQFF
NA	TRBJ2-7	14	NA	TRBV7-2	TGTGCCAGCAGCTGGGCGGGGCCCTCCTACGAGCAGTACTTC	CASSWAGPSYEQYF
TRBD1	TRBJ2-3	15	NA	TRBV2	TGTGCCAGCACCCGGGACAGGCGAAGCACAGATACGCAGTATTTT	CASTRDRRSTDTQYF
NA	TRBJ1-6	14	NA	TRBV30	TGTGCCTGGAGTCGGCTCAAGGGGAATTCACCCCTCCACTTT	CAWSRLKGNSPLHF
NA	TRBJ1-4	15	NA	TRBV27	TGTGCCAGCAGTTTATCTGGGCAACCCCATGAAAAACTGTTTTTT	CASSLSGQPHEKLFF
NA	TRBJ1-5	16	NA	TRBV7-2	TGTGCCAGCAGCTTAAGTGCAGGAAATAGCAATCAGCCCCAGCATTTT	CASSLSAGNSNQPQHF
NA	TRBJ2-5	15	once	TRBV5-4	TGTGCCAGCAGCTTGGAGCAGGGTTGGGTTGAGACCCAGTACTTC	CASSLEQGWVETQYF
NA	TRBJ1-6	15	NA	TRBV5-1	TGCGCCAGCAGCTTGGCTGAGGGGGTTAATTCACCCCTCCACTTT	CASSLAEGVNSPLHF
NA	TRBJ2-5	14	NA	TRBV29-1	TGCAGCGTTGAAGATAGAAGGGACTCAGAGACCCAGTACTTC	CSVEDRRDSETQYF
TRBD1	TRBJ2-7	14	NA	TRBV5-5	TGTGCCAGCAGCTTCTCAGGGGGAACCTACGAGCAGTACTTC	CASSFSGGTYEQYF
TRBD2	TRBJ2-7	16	NA	TRBV7-2	TGTGCCAGCAGCTTCACCATTAGCGGGAGAGCCTACGAGCAGTACTTC	CASSFTISGRAYEQYF
NA	TRBJ2-1	15	once	TRBV7-9	TGTGCCAGCAGCTTAGCGGGGCGGAGCGACAATGAGCAGTTCTTC	CASSLAGRSDNEQFF
TRBD2	TRBJ2-1	15	NA	TRBV5-1	TGCGCCAGCAGCGGAATAGCGGGAACCCACAATGAGCAGTTCTTC	CASSGIAGTHNEQFF
TRBD1	TRBJ1-2	16	once	TRBV13	TGTGCCAGCAGCTCTTCGGACAGGGGGAGGACGGATGGCTACACCTTC	CASSSSDRGRTDGYTF
TRBD1	TRBJ2-1	13	NA	TRBV11-3	TGTGCCAGCAGCTTGGGACAGCACAATGAGCAGTTCTTC	CASSLGQHNEQFF
NA	TRBJ1-1	16	NA	TRBV27	TGTGCCAGCAGGCCCCTGGGACCCACGGGGGGCACTGAAGCTTTCTTT	CASRPLGPTGGTEAFF
TRBD1	TRBJ2-2	16	NA	TRBV5-6	TGTGCCAGCAGCCTGGACAGGGGGTTGGGGACCGGGGAGCTGTTTTTT	CASSLDRGLGTGELFF
NA	TRBJ1-4	16	NA	TRBV14	TGTGCCAGCAGCCAAGACAGGGTTGGCGTAGATGAAAAACTGTTTTTT	CASSQDRVGVDEKLFF
NA	TRBJ2-7	14	NA	TRBV19	TGTGCCAGTAGTATTGACGGGAGCTCCTACGAGCAGTACTTC	CASSIDGSSYEQYF
TRBD2	TRBJ2-3	15	NA	TRBV15	TGTGCCACCAGCAGACGGACTAGCCAGGCAGATACGCAGTATTTT	CATSRRTSQADTQYF
TRBD1	TRBJ1-1	14	few	TRBV2	TGTGCCAGCAGTGAATGGCAGGGGGGCTCTGAAGCTTTCTTT	CASSEWQGGSEAFF
NA	TRBJ1-2	16	NA	TRBV18	TGTGCCAGCTCACCAGCGGCAGGGGCGGCAGGATATGGCTACACCTTC	CASSPAAGAAGYGYTF
NA	TRBJ2-1	15	NA	TRBV7-8	TGTGCCAGCAGCTTTGGGGAGGTGCGGGGCAATGAGCAGTTCTTC	CASSFGEVRGNEQFF
TRBD2	TRBJ2-1	16	once	TRBV6-4	TGTGCCAGCAGTGACTCGCGGGAGGGCCCTTTCAATGAGCAGTTCTTC	CASSDSREGPFNEQFF
TRBD1	TRBJ2-5	15	NA	TRBV7-2	TGTGCCAGCAGCCCGCGGACAGGGTACCAAGAGACCCAGTACTTC	CASSPRTGYQETQYF
TRBD1	TRBJ2-3	16	NA	TRBV27	TGTGCCAGCAGTCCCCGGACAGGCGGAAGCACAGATACGCAGTATTTT	CASSPRTGGSTDTQYF
NA	TRBJ2-3	15	NA	TRBV5-6	TGTGCCAGCAGCAATGGCCCCTTGGAGACAGATACGCAGTATTTT	CASSNGPLETDTQYF
NA	TRBJ2-7	13	NA	TRBV15	TGTGCCACCAGCAGAGGGACAGTCTACGAGCAGTACTTC	CATSRGTVYEQYF
TRBD2	TRBJ2-7	14	NA	TRBV9	TGTGCCAGCAGCCCCCGAGCGGGAGTGGGCGAGCAGTACTTC	CASSPRAGVGEQYF
TRBD1	TRBJ2-7	13	once	TRBV19	TGTGCCAGTTCCACAGGGGCCACCTACGAGCAGTACTTC	CASSTGATYEQYF
TRBD2	TRBJ2-5	18	NA	TRBV10-1	TGCGCCAGCAGTGAGTCGAGACTAGCGGGAGCAAGAGGAGAGACCCAGTACTTC	CASSESRLAGARGETQYF
TRBD1	TRBJ1-4	14	few	TRBV10-3	TGTGCCATCAGCCGGGACAGGGGGCCTGAAAAACTGTTTTTT	CAISRDRGPEKLFF
TRBD2	TRBJ2-3	17	NA	TRBV9	TGTGCCAGCAGCCCCCGAAGACTAGCGGGAGTCACAGATACGCAGTATTTT	CASSPRRLAGVTDTQYF
TRBD1	TRBJ2-3	16	NA	TRBV4-3	TGCGCCAGCAGCCAGGGGGTGGGACAGGGAACAGATACGCAGTATTTT	CASSQGVGQGTDTQYF
TRBD2	TRBJ2-7	16	NA	TRBV7-3	TGTGCCAGCAGCTCAGGGACTAGCGGGAGTATTGACGAGCAGTACTTC	CASSSGTSGSIDEQYF